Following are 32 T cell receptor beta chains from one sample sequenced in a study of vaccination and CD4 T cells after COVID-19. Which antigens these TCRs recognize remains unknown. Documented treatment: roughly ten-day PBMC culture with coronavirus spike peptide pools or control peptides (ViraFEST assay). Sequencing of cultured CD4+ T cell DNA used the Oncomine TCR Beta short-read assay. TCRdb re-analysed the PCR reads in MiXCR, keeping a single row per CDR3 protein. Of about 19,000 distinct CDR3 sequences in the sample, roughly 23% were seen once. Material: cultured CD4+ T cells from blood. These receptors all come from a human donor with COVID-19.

The DNA for the CDR3 is TGTGCCAGCGGCTCCTCGAGAGACATTCAGTACTTC. Encoded protein: CASGSSRDIQYF. This chain connects TRBV11-2 to TRBJ2-4; D is unclear. Germline V gives CDR1 SGHAT, CDR2 FQNNGV. The V and J ends lost 8 bases and 8 bases respectively, with 13 bases between them. The CDR3 has 12 residues. Supplemented by reference TRBV11-2 and TRBJ2-4, the full variable domain reads EAGVAQSPRYKIIEKRQSVAFWCNPISGHATLYWYQQILGQGPKLLIQFQNNGVVDDSQLPKDRFSAERLKGVDSTLKIQPAKLEDSAVYLCASGSSRDIQYFGAGTRLSVL.

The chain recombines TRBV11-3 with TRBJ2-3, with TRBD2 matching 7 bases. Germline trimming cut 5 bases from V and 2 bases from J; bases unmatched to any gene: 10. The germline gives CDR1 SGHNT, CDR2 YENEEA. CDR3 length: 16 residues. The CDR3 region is CASSPVVRGITDTQYF. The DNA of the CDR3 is TGTGCCAGCAGCCCCGTTGTGCGGGGGATCACAGATACGCAGTATTTT.

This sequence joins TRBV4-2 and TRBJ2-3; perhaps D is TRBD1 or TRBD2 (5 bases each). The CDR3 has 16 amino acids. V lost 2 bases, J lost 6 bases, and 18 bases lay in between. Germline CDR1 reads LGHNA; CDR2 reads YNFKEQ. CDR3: CASSQLPGPNPDTQYF. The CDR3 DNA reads TGTGCCAGCAGCCAATTACCGGGACCGAACCCCGATACGCAGTATTTT.

The CDR3 reads CASSYRGYEQYF. CDR3 DNA: TGTGCCAGCAGTTACAGGGGCTACGAGCAGTACTTC. The rearrangement links TRBV6-5 to TRBJ2-7, with a possible D match to TRBD1 (5 bases). The V and J ends lost 2 bases and 3 bases respectively, with 5 bases between them. The CDR3 loop spans 12 amino acids. CDR1 is MNHEY and CDR2 is SVGAGI in the germline V gene.

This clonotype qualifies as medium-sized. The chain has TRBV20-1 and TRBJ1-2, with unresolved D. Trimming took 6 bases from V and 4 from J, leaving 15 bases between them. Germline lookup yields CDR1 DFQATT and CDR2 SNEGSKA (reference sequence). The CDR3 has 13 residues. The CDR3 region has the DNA TGCAGTGCCCCGAAACCGGGTGCCTATGGCTACACCTTC. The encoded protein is CSAPKPGAYGYTF.

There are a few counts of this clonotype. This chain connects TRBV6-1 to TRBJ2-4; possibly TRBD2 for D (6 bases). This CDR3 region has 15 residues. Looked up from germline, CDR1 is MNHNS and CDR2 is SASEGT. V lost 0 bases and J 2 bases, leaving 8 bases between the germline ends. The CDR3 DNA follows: TGTGCCAGCAGTGAAGCGGGCGGGACCAAAAACATTCAGTACTTC. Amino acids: CASSEAGGTKNIQYF.

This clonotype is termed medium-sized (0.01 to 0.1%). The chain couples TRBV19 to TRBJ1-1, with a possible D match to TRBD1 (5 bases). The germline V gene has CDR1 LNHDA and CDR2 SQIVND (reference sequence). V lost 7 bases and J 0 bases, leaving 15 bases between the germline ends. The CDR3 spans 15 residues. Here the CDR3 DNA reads TGTGCCAGTACCCAAACGAGGGGTATGAACACTGAAGCTTTCTTT. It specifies CASTQTRGMNTEAFF.

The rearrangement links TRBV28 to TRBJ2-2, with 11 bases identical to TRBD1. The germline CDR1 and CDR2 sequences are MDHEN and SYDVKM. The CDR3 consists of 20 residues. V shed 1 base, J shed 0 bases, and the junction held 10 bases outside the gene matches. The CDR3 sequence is CASSLLVDRGRLTNTGELFF. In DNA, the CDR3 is TGTGCCAGCAGTTTATTAGTGGACAGGGGGCGGTTAACGAACACCGGGGAGCTGTTTTTT.

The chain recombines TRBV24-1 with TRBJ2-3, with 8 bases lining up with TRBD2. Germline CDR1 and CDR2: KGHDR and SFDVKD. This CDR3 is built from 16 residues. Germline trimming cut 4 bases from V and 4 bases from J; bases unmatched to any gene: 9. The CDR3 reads CATSDPLAGGSDTQYF. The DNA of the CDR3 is TGTGCCACCAGTGACCCCCTGGCGGGGGGATCAGATACGCAGTATTTT.

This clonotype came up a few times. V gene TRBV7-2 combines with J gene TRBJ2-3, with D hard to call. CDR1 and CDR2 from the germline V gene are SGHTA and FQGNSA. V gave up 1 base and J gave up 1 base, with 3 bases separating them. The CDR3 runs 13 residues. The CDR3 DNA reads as TGTGCCAGCAGCTTAGAGGGCACAGATACGCAGTATTTT. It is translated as CASSLEGTDTQYF.

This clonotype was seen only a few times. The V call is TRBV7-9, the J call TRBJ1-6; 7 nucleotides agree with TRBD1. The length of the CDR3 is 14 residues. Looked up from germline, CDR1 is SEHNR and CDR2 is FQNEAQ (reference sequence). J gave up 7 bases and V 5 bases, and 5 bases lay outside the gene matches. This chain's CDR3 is CASSLGGQNSPLHF. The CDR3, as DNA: TGTGCCAGCAGCCTAGGGGGACAGAATTCACCCCTCCACTTT. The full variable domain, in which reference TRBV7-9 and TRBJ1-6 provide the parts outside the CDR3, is DTGVSQNPRHKITKRGQNVTFRCDPISEHNRLYWYRQTLGQGPEFLTYFQNEAQLEKSRLLSDRFSAERPKGSFSTLEIQRTEQGDSAMYLCASSLGGQNSPLHFGNGTRLTVT.

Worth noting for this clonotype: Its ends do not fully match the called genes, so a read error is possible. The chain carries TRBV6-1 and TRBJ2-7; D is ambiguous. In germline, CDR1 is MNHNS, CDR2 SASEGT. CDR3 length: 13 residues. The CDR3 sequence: CASSEGRVSEQCF. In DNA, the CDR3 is TGTGCCAGCAGTGAAGGCCGAGTATCCGAGCAGTGCTTC.

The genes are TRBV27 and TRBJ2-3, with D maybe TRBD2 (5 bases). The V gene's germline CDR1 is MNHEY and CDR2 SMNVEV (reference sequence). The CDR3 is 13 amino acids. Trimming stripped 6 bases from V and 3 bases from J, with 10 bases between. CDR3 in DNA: TGTGCCAGCAGATTAGGAGGAACAGATACGCAGTATTTT. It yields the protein CASRLGGTDTQYF.

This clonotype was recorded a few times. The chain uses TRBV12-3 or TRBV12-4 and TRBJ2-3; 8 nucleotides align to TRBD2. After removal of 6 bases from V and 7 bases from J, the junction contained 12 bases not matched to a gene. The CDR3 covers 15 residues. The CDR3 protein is CASRTSGGETYTQYF. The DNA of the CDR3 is TGTGCCAGCAGGACCAGCGGGGGCGAAACTTATACGCAGTATTTT.

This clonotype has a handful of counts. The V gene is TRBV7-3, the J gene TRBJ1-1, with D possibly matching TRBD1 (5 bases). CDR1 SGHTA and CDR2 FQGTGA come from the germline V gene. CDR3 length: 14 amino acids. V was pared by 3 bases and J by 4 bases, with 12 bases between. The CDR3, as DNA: TGTGCCAGCAGCTTCGGGGCGGGGAGCACTGAAGCTTTCTTT. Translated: CASSFGAGSTEAFF.

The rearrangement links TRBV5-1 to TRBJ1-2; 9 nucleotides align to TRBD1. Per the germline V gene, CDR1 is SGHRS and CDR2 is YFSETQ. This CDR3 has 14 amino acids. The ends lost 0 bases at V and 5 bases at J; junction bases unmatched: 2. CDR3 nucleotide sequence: TGCGCCAGCAGCTTGGGAGGACAGGGGTATGGCTACACCTTC. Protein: CASSLGGQGYGYTF.

As DNA, the CDR3 is TGTGCCAGCAGCTTAGACGGGGGGAGGTCAGTCCAAGAGACCCAGTACTTC. This translates into CASSLDGGRSVQETQYF. V gene TRBV11-2 combines with J gene TRBJ2-5; 7 bases fit TRBD2. CDR1 and CDR2 (germline): SGHAT, FQNNGV. Unmatched junction bases numbered 8, after V lost 0 bases and J lost 1 base. CDR3 length equals 17 residues.

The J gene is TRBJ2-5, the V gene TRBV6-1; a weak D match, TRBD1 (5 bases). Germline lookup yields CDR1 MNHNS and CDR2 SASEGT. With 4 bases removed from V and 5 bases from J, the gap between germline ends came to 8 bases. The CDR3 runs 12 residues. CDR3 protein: CASSANRETQYF. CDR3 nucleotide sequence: TGTGCCAGCAGTGCCAACAGGGAGACCCAGTACTTC.

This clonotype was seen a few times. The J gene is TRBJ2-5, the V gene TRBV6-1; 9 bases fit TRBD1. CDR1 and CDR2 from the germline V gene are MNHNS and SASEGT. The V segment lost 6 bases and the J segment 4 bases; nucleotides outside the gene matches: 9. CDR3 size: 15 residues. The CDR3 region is CASSAGTGPTETQYF. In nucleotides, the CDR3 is TGTGCCAGCAGCGCCGGGACAGGGCCTACAGAGACCCAGTACTTC.

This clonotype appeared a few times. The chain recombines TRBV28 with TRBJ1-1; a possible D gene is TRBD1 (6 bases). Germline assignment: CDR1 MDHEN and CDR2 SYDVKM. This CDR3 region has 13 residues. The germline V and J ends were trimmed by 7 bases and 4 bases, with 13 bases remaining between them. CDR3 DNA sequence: TGTGCCAGCATTACCCAGGGGACCACTGAAGCTTTCTTT. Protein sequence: CASITQGTTEAFF.

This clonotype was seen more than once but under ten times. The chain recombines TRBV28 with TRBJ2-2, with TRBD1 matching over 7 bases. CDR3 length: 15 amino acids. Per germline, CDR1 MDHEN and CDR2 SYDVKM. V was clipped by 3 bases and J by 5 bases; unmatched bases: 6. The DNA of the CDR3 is TGTGCCAGCAGTTTCCCGGACAGGACTACCGGGGAGCTGTTTTTT. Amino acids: CASSFPDRTTGELFF. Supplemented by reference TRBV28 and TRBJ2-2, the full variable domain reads DVKVTQSSRYLVKRTGEKVFLECVQDMDHENMFWYRQDPGLGLRLIYFSYDVKMKEKGDIPEGYSVSREKKERFSLILESASTNQTSMYLCASSFPDRTTGELFFGEGSRLTVL.

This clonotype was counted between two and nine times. The CDR3 DNA reads TGTGCCAGCAGCTACGGGACAGGGGAGCACCAGCATTTT. Residues: CASSYGTGEHQHF. The rearrangement uses TRBV5-4 and TRBJ1-5; 10 bases map to TRBD1. CDR1 and CDR2 (germline): SGHNT, YYREEE (reference sequence). The CDR3 has 13 residues. V dropped 3 bases and J dropped 12; count of bases not matched to a gene: 6.

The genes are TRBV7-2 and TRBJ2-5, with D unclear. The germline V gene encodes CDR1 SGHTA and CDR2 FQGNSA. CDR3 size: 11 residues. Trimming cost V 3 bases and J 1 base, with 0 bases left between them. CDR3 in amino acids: CASSFQETQYF. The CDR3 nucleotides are TGTGCCAGCAGCTTCCAAGAGACCCAGTACTTC.

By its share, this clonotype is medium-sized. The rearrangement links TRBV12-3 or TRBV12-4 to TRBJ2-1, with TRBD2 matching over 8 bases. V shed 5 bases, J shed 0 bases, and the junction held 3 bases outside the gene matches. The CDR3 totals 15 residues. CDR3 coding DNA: TGTGCCAGCAGTCAGCGGGGGAGCTCCTACAATGAGCAGTTCTTC. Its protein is CASSQRGSSYNEQFF.

Written as DNA, the CDR3 is TGTGCCAGCAGTTCGGGACCACCGCGCAATGAGCAGTTCTTC. It specifies CASSSGPPRNEQFF. This chain connects TRBV28 to TRBJ2-1; tentatively, D is TRBD1 or TRBD2 (5 bases each). The ends were cut back, 4 bases at V and 6 bases at J, with 13 bases in the middle. The germline V gene encodes CDR1 MDHEN and CDR2 SYDVKM. This CDR3 spans 14 amino acids. Combining the CDR3 with reference TRBV28 and TRBJ2-1 gives the whole variable domain DVKVTQSSRYLVKRTGEKVFLECVQDMDHENMFWYRQDPGLGLRLIYFSYDVKMKEKGDIPEGYSVSREKKERFSLILESASTNQTSMYLCASSSGPPRNEQFFGPGTRLTVL.

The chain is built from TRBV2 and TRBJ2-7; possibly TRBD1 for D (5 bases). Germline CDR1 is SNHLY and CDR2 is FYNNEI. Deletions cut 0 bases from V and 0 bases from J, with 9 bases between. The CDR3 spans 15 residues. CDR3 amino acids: CASSEADTRSYEQYF. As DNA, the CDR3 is TGTGCCAGCAGTGAAGCGGACACCCGCTCCTACGAGCAGTACTTC.

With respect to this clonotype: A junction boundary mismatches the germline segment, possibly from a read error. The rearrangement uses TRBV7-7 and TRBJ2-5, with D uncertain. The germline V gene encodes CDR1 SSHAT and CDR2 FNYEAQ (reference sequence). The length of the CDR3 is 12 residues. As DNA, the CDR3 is TGTGCTAGCAGCCCCGTCGAAGAGACCCAGTACTTC. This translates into CASSPVEETQYF.

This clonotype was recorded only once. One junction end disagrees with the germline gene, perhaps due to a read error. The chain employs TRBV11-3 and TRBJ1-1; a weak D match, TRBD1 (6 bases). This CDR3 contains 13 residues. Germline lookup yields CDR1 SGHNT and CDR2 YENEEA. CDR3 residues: CASSQDSYTEASF. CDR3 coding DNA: TGTGCCAGCAGCCAGGACAGCTACACTGAAGCTTCCTTT.

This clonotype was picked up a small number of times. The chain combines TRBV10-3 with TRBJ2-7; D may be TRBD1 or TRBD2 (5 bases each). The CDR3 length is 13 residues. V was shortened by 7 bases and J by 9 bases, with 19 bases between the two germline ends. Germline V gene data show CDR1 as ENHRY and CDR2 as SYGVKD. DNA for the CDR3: TGTGCCATCAACCGGGACGGCGCAAAAGGGCAGTACTTC. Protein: CAINRDGAKGQYF.

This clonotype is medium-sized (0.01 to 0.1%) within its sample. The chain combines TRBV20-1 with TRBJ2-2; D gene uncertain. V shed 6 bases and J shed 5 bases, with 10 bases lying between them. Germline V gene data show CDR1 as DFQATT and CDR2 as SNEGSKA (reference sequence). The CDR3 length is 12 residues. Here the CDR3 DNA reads TGCAGTGCAACTTACGGGACCGGGGAGCTGTTTTTT. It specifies CSATYGTGELFF.

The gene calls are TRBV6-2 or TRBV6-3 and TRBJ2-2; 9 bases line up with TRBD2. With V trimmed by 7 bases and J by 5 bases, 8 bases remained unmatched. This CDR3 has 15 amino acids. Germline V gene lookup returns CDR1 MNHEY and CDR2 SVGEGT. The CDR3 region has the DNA TGTGCCAGCAAGGGTAGCGGGGGAAATACCGGGGAGCTGTTTTTT. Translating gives CASKGSGGNTGELFF.

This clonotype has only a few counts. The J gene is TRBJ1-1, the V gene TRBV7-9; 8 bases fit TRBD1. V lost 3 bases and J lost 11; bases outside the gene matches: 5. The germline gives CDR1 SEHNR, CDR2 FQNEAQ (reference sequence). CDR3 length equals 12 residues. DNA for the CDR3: TGTGCCAGCAGCTTGGACCAGGGGGCGGCTTTCTTT. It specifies CASSLDQGAAFF. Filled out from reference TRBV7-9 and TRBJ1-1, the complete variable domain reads DTGVSQNPRHKITKRGQNVTFRCDPISEHNRLYWYRQTLGQGPEFLTYFQNEAQLEKSRLLSDRFSAERPKGSFSTLEIQRTEQGDSAMYLCASSLDQGAAFFGQGTRLTVV.